Listed here are 8 T cell receptor beta chains from one sample, sequenced in a study of blood T cell repertoires in COVID-19. Only in-frame clones appear in the TCRdb table, and some are missing; sequencing was by immunoSEQ multiplex PCR. The data show about 250,000 clones, with around 89% seen just once and 6.3% held by the top ten. The sample comprised peripheral blood. The receptors derive from a woman aged 25 to 39 with COVID-19, enrolled during active disease.

The J gene is TRBJ2-7, the V gene TRBV7-2, with TRBD1 identical over 9 bases. This CDR3 is 15 amino acids long. Germline V gene lookup returns CDR1 SGHTA and CDR2 FQGNSA. Trimming took 5 bases from V and 3 from J; bases not matched to a gene: 8. CDR3 amino acids: CASSPSGGQGYEQYF. The CDR3 DNA reads TGTGCCAGCAGCCCCAGTGGGGGACAGGGCTACGAGCAGTACTTC.

The chain employs TRBV19 and TRBJ2-7; maybe TRBD2 (5 bases). V lost 9 bases and J lost 4, with 16 bases in between. The CDR3 runs 13 residues. The germline V gene has CDR1 LNHDA and CDR2 SQIVND (reference sequence). CDR3 DNA: TGTGCCAGCTCGGCAGGTCCGGGGTACGAGCAGTACTTC. It is translated as CASSAGPGYEQYF.

The DNA of the CDR3 is TGTGCCAGCAGTTACCGGGGAAGCGTTACTGAAGCTTTCTTT. This sequence encodes CASSYRGSVTEAFF. The rearrangement uses TRBV6-5 and TRBJ1-1, with D unclear. The CDR3 length is 14 residues. The germline V gene encodes CDR1 MNHEY and CDR2 SVGAGI. Trimming removed 2 bases from V and 5 bases from J, with 12 bases in between.

The V call is TRBV19, the J call TRBJ2-3, with TRBD2 matching 8 bases. From germline, CDR1 is LNHDA and CDR2 SQIVND (reference sequence). The CDR3 extends over 16 amino acids. V dropped 3 bases and J dropped 1; count of bases not matched to a gene: 6. Here the CDR3 DNA reads TGTGCCAGTAGTATTGGACTAGCTGAGGGCACAGATACGCAGTATTTT. Translated, it gives CASSIGLAEGTDTQYF.

This sequence joins TRBV7-9 and TRBJ1-1; tentatively, D is TRBD1 (5 bases). This CDR3 is 14 amino acids long. Trimming shortened V by 5 bases and J by 1 base, and 11 bases separated the two germline ends. Per germline, CDR1 SEHNR and CDR2 FQNEAQ (reference sequence). The CDR3 DNA reads TGTGCCAGCAGCGTTGGGGGGTCGAACACTGAAGCTTTCTTT. Translating it yields CASSVGGSNTEAFF.

The chain recombines TRBV15 with TRBJ2-5, with a tentative D call TRBD1 (6 bases). V lost 5 bases and J 0 bases, leaving 19 bases between the germline ends. CDR3 size: 17 residues. Germline-derived CDR1 and CDR2 are LNHNV and YYDKDF (reference sequence). This CDR3 reads CATSGAEQGVYQETQYF. Here the CDR3 DNA reads TGTGCCACCAGCGGAGCAGAACAGGGCGTGTACCAAGAGACCCAGTACTTC. Together with reference TRBV15 and TRBJ2-5, the CDR3 gives the full variable domain: DAMVIQNPRYQVTQFGKPVTLSCSQTLNHNVMYWYQQKSSQAPKLLFHYYDKDFNNEADTPDNFQSRRPNTSFCFLDIRSPGLGDTAMYLCATSGAEQGVYQETQYFGPGTRLLVL.

V gene TRBV4-1 combines with J gene TRBJ2-6, with TRBD2 matching 8 bases. Trimming removed 4 bases from V and 4 bases from J; junction bases left unmatched: 3. Germline V gene lookup returns CDR1 MGHRA and CDR2 YSYEKL. CDR3 length: 15 amino acids. As DNA, the CDR3 is TGCGCCAGCAGCCCCGGGAGGGTGGGGGCCAACGTCCTGACTTTC. It specifies CASSPGRVGANVLTF.

The chain carries TRBV2 and TRBJ1-1; perhaps TRBD1 as D (5 bases). CDR3 size: 14 residues. V lost 7 bases and J 5 bases, leaving 17 bases between the germline ends. Germline V gene data show CDR1 as SNHLY and CDR2 as FYNNEI. CDR3 amino acids: CASIMGPSGTEAFF. The CDR3 bases are TGTGCCAGCATCATGGGGCCCTCTGGGACTGAAGCTTTCTTT.